The clone carrying this T cell receptor (beta chain) was counted at least ten times. Its matching antigen is unknown. The observed sequence ends 3 residues before the CDR3 terminus, with the missing tail filled in from the germline J gene. The V gene's germline CDR1 is SGHTA and CDR2 FQGTGA. The CDR3 is 12 residues long. Trimming stripped 4 bases from V and 6 bases from J, with 8 bases between. The entry originates in a study of T cell clonality in common variable immunodeficiency. General study points: Fewer TCRbeta clones were shared among CVID subjects than controls. Fewer deletions and N-nucleotide insertions were reportedly seen in common variable immunodeficiency TCR beta sequences. CVID subjects had higher TCRbeta clonality than healthy controls, most marked in about a third.

Only in-frame clones appear in the TCRdb table, and some are missing; sequencing was by immunoSEQ multiplex PCR. The data show approximately 52,000 clones, none appearing only once, with roughly 3.4% held by the ten largest. The source is a person between 18 and 75 years old in good health. The source material was peripheral blood mononuclear cells. The chain carries TRBV7-3 and TRBJ2-3; D is uncertain. CDR3 amino acids: CASSSLGDTQYF. CDR3 DNA (partial): TGTGCCAGCAGCTCTCTCGGGGATACG.